The 26 T cell receptor beta chains below were found in one sample sequenced in a study of T cell responses to AZD1222 COVID-19 vaccine (TCRdb year 2021). Reading the label with the study, this specimen's time point is: baseline before first vaccination. Library preparation was by the immunoSEQ multiplex PCR assay. TCRdb stores this immuneACCESS table with in-frame sequences only. Part of the clones is absent; in the studies checked, under half of the shortfall reflects unresolved V genes, and no reason is known for the rest. The sample includes around 140,000 clones, with more than 90% observed a single time. The ten largest clones add up to 1.5% to 2% of the sample. The material was peripheral blood, obtained on day 0 of AZD1222 vaccination. All receptors derive from an adult in good health.

V and J are TRBV5-1 and TRBJ1-6, with D unclear. With 0 bases removed from V and 6 bases from J, the gap between germline ends came to 4 bases. Germline V lookup: CDR1 SGHRS, CDR2 YFSETQ. This CDR3 has 13 residues. The CDR3 bases are TGCGCCAGCAGCTTGGTGGGTAATTCACCCCTCCACTTT. Its translation is CASSLVGNSPLHF.

The J gene is TRBJ2-6, the V gene TRBV6-4, with 10 positions matching TRBD1. With 3 bases clipped from V and 4 bases from J, the junction kept 6 bases outside the gene matches. This CDR3 contains 17 residues. Germline assignment: CDR1 MRHNA and CDR2 SNTAGT. The CDR3 DNA follows: TGTGCCAGCAGTGATAGGACAGGGGGTGACGGGGCCAACGTCCTGACTTTC. The encoded protein is CASSDRTGGDGANVLTF.

The chain employs TRBV6-1 and TRBJ2-1; D assignment may be TRBD1 or TRBD2 (6 bases each). The CDR3 consists of 13 residues. Trimming removed 2 bases from V and 9 bases from J, with 11 bases in between. The germline V gene encodes CDR1 MNHNS and CDR2 SASEGT. CDR3 protein: CASSEWGAGEQFF. In nucleotides, the CDR3 is TGTGCCAGCAGTGAATGGGGGGCCGGTGAGCAGTTCTTC.

V gene TRBV19 combines with J gene TRBJ2-7; 8 bases map to TRBD1. The CDR3 totals 15 residues. V gave up 5 bases and J gave up 4 bases; unmatched junction bases: 10. Looked up from germline, CDR1 is LNHDA and CDR2 is SQIVND (reference sequence). The CDR3, as DNA: TGTGCCAGTAGTTCGACCGGGACAGGCTCGTACGAGCAGTACTTC. Its translation is CASSSTGTGSYEQYF.

The chain is built from TRBV10-3 and TRBJ1-1; D may be TRBD1 (5 bases). The CDR3 length is 17 residues. From germline, CDR1 is ENHRY and CDR2 SYGVKD. V lost 2 bases and J 0 bases, leaving 16 bases between the germline ends. The CDR3 is CAISEPPAGTVNTEAFF. The CDR3 coding sequence is TGTGCCATCAGTGAGCCGCCGGCCGGGACGGTGAACACTGAAGCTTTCTTT.

The chain employs TRBV6-5 and TRBJ2-7; TRBD2 aligns across 13 bases. V was clipped by 6 bases and J by 1 base; unmatched bases: 3. Looked up from germline, CDR1 is MNHEY and CDR2 is SVGAGI. The CDR3 is 15 amino acids. This chain's CDR3 is CASRGLAGSSYEQYF. DNA of the CDR3: TGTGCCAGCAGGGGACTAGCGGGGTCGTCCTACGAGCAGTACTTC.

This clone came up once. The chain combines TRBV3-1 (or the pseudogene TRBV3-2) with TRBJ2-7; D gene uncertain. CDR1 and CDR2 (germline): LGHDT, YNNKEL (reference sequence). V lost 6 bases to trimming and J lost 2 bases, with 14 bases between them. This CDR3 has 14 amino acids. The CDR3 nucleotides read TGTGCCAGCAGTCAATTAAATGGTCCCTACGAGCAGTACTTC. Translating gives CASSQLNGPYEQYF.

The chain is built from TRBV5-4 and TRBJ1-6; tentative D call: TRBD1 (6 bases). The CDR3 totals 16 residues. Per germline, CDR1 SGHNT and CDR2 YYREEE (reference sequence). The V end lost 0 bases, the J end lost 4 bases, and 11 bases lay between the germline ends. CDR3 coding DNA: TGTGCCAGCAGCTTGGGGACAGAGCCTTATAATTCACCCCTCCACTTT. Translation: CASSLGTEPYNSPLHF.

This clone was recorded once. Distinct nucleotide sequences in the sample also encode this CDR3. This chain connects TRBV7-2 to TRBJ1-6; unclear D gene. The V and J ends lost 0 bases and 7 bases respectively, with 4 bases between them. This CDR3 has 13 amino acids. Germline CDR1 is SGHTA and CDR2 is FQGNSA. The CDR3 here is CASSLAGNSPLHF. In nucleotides, the CDR3 is TGTGCCAGCAGCTTAGCAGGGAATTCACCCCTCCACTTT.

The gene calls are TRBV12-3 or TRBV12-4 and TRBJ2-7, with TRBD1 matching 7 bases. With V trimmed by 2 bases and J by 3 bases, 1 base remained unmatched. The CDR3 runs to 13 residues. The CDR3 region is CASSLRDSYEQYF. The CDR3 DNA reads TGTGCCAGCAGTTTACGGGACAGCTACGAGCAGTACTTC.

This chain links TRBV29-1 with TRBJ2-3; no clear D gene. CDR1 and CDR2 (germline): SQVTM, ANQGSEA. The CDR3 runs 14 residues. Trimming left V 4 bases short and J 1 base short, with 12 bases between. The CDR3 sequence is CSVVSSYRTDTQYF. Here the CDR3 DNA reads TGCAGCGTTGTTTCGTCCTATCGCACAGATACGCAGTATTTT.

The chain carries TRBV5-8 and TRBJ1-4; no reliable D call. With 4 bases removed from V and 3 bases from J, the gap between germline ends came to 13 bases. Germline V gene data show CDR1 as SGHTS and CDR2 as YDEGEE. This CDR3 has 15 amino acids. CDR3 sequence (DNA): TGTGCCAGCAGCCTTATTCGGACCTCTAATGAAAAACTGTTTTTT. This codes for CASSLIRTSNEKLFF.

The chain links TRBV7-2 to TRBJ1-5, with D uncertain. Germline V CDR1 and CDR2: SGHTA, FQGNSA. This CDR3 has 15 residues. V shed 2 bases and J shed 0 bases, with 8 bases lying between them. The DNA for the CDR3 is TGTGCCAGCAGCTTAACCAGTTATAGCAATCAGCCCCAGCATTTT. It specifies CASSLTSYSNQPQHF.

The chain has TRBV18 and TRBJ2-3; no clear D. The V end lost 3 bases, the J end lost 2 bases, and 6 bases lay between the germline ends. This CDR3 comprises 13 residues. Germline V gene sequence: CDR1 KGHSH, CDR2 LQKENI. CDR3: CASSPTITDTQYF. CDR3 coding DNA: TGTGCCAGCTCACCCACAATCACAGATACGCAGTATTTT.

This clone was seen just once. This chain uses TRBV15 with TRBJ1-2, with no clear D. The V end was cut by 3 bases, the J end by 8 bases, with 16 bases between. This CDR3 region has 14 residues. CDR1 is LNHNV and CDR2 is YYDKDF in the germline V gene (reference sequence). The CDR3: CATSSLLGNNGYTF. CDR3 bases: TGTGCCACCAGCAGCCTCTTGGGGAATAACGGCTACACCTTC.

The chain links TRBV5-5 to TRBJ1-2; TRBD1 agrees at 9 bases. V gave up 5 bases and J gave up 0 bases; unmatched junction bases: 8. The CDR3 is made up of 16 amino acids. Germline-derived CDR1 and CDR2 are SGHKS and YYEKEE (reference sequence). In DNA, the CDR3 is TGTGCCAGCAGTTCTCCGGGACAGGGAACTAACTATGGCTACACCTTC. Residues: CASSSPGQGTNYGYTF.

The J gene is TRBJ1-2, the V gene TRBV10-1; D is unclear. With 2 bases removed from V and 4 bases from J, the gap between germline ends came to 20 bases. Germline lookup yields CDR1 WNHNN and CDR2 SYGVQD (reference sequence). The CDR3 runs to 17 residues. CDR3 nucleotide sequence: TGCGCCAGCAGTGAGCCCTGTTTGGCACCCGTTCCCTATGGCTACACCTTC. The encoded protein is CASSEPCLAPVPYGYTF.

V is TRBV5-4 and J is TRBJ2-7, with TRBD2 matching 13 bases. CDR3 size: 17 residues. The germline CDR1 and CDR2 sequences are SGHNT and YYREEE (reference sequence). With V trimmed by 3 bases and J by 1 base, 7 bases remained unmatched. CDR3 amino acids: CASSSHGGLAGSYEQYF. CDR3 bases: TGTGCCAGCAGCTCCCACGGGGGACTAGCGGGATCCTACGAGCAGTACTTC. The whole variable domain, filled in from reference TRBV5-4 and TRBJ2-7, reads ETGVTQSPTHLIKTRGQQVTLRCSSQSGHNTVSWYQQALGQGPQFIFQYYREEENGRGNFPPRFSGLQFPNYSSELNVNALELDDSALYLCASSSHGGLAGSYEQYFGPGTRLTVT.

The chain carries TRBV7-8 and TRBJ1-3; unclear D gene. CDR3 length equals 13 residues. V was trimmed by 5 bases and J by 4 bases, leaving 9 bases between them. Per germline, CDR1 SGHVS and CDR2 FQNEAQ. CDR3 loop: CASSTRSGNTIYF. The CDR3 nucleotides read TGTGCCAGCAGCACACGGTCCGGAAACACCATATATTTT.

Note on this clone: The junction departs from germline at one end; a sequencing error may be responsible. The chain carries TRBV3-1 (or the pseudogene TRBV3-2) and TRBJ1-2; TRBD1 aligns across 10 bases. This CDR3 is 15 amino acids long. CDR1 LGHDT and CDR2 YNNKEL come from the germline V gene (reference sequence). This chain's CDR3 is CASTQLGQGNYGYTF. As DNA, the CDR3 is TGTGCCAGCACCCAATTGGGACAGGGGAACTATGGCTACACCTTC.

The chain carries TRBV28 and TRBJ1-3; D is possibly TRBD1 (5 bases). Looked up from germline, CDR1 is MDHEN and CDR2 is SYDVKM. The length of the CDR3 is 15 residues. V was clipped by 3 bases and J by 0 bases, with 9 bases between them. The CDR3 reads CASSFTRGSGNTIYF. CDR3 DNA sequence: TGTGCCAGCAGTTTTACTAGGGGCTCTGGAAACACCATATATTTT.

V usage is TRBV4-3 and J usage is TRBJ1-2; 10 bases match TRBD1. V shed 4 bases and J 2 bases; nucleotides not matched to a gene: 7. The CDR3 totals 16 residues. The germline gives CDR1 LGHNA, CDR2 YSLEER. The CDR3 protein is CASSPHPGQGNYGYTF. In DNA, the CDR3 is TGCGCCAGCAGCCCACACCCGGGACAGGGGAACTATGGCTACACCTTC.

The chain recombines TRBV4-2 with TRBJ2-1, with 10 bases fitting TRBD2. With 4 bases clipped from V and 9 bases from J, the junction kept 9 bases outside the gene matches. Germline V lookup: CDR1 LGHNA, CDR2 YNFKEQ. This CDR3 contains 15 residues. CDR3 nucleotide sequence: TGTGCCAGCAGCCCCTTAGCGGGAGGTTTGGGTGAGCAGTTCTTC. Translated, it gives CASSPLAGGLGEQFF.

CDR3 residues: CASSLRGSRTAYNEQFF. The DNA for the CDR3 is TGTGCCAGCAGCCTACGAGGGTCCAGGACAGCCTACAATGAGCAGTTCTTC. The chain combines TRBV7-8 with TRBJ2-1; a weak D match, TRBD1 (6 bases). V was cut by 5 bases and J by 2 bases, with 19 bases left in between. Germline lookup yields CDR1 SGHVS and CDR2 FQNEAQ. The CDR3 has 17 amino acids.

The rearrangement uses TRBV6-5 and TRBJ2-7; 13 bases align to TRBD2. The junction had 2 bases not matched to a gene; V was cut back by 7 bases and J by 2 bases. The length of the CDR3 is 14 residues. Germline V CDR1 and CDR2: MNHEY, SVGAGI. The CDR3: CASTTSGGTYEQYF. The CDR3 DNA follows: TGTGCCAGCACGACTAGCGGGGGGACCTACGAGCAGTACTTC.

This clone was observed a single time. This chain uses TRBV11-3 with TRBJ2-2, with D perhaps given as TRBD1 or TRBD2 (5 bases each). The CDR3 is 14 amino acids. Germline values: CDR1 SGHNT, CDR2 YENEEA. The V end lost 5 bases, the J end lost 7 bases, and 14 bases lay between the germline ends. The DNA for the CDR3 is TGTGCCAGCAGCCGGGACGCTGGCTTCGGGGAGCTGTTTTTT. The encoded protein is CASSRDAGFGELFF.